This T cell receptor beta chain was captured by sequencing in a study of patients and donors after allogeneic stem cell transplantation. This clonotype was detected only a few times. In TCRdb, the RT-PCR reads were re-called with MiXCR into one record per CDR3 protein. The sample lists more than 850,000 distinct CDR3 sequences; around 17% were seen once. The length of the CDR3 is 15 residues. V was shortened by 3 bases and J by 2 bases, with 13 bases between the two germline ends. The germline V gene has CDR1 MGHRA and CDR2 YSYEKL. This chain uses TRBV4-1 with TRBJ1-1; D not resolved. The source is a human donor who was either an allogeneic HSCT recipient or a stem cell or donor lymphocyte infusion donor (not recorded which). It is not recorded whose cells these are; they may come from a transplant donor. The sample consisted of blood, either unsorted or a sorted T cell fraction (not recorded which). The CDR3 spells CASSHPPRGNTEAFF. The CDR3 bases are TGCGCCAGCAGCCATCCCCCGCGTGGCAACACTGAAGCTTTCTTT.